The source of this TCR beta chain is a study of blood T cell repertoires in COVID-19. Overall study: PBMCs, B-cell-depleted T cells, or T cells provided the cDNA or gDNA that made up the material.

The germline CDR1 and CDR2 sequences are SGHRS and YFSETQ. J was trimmed by 4 bases and V by 5 bases; bases with no gene match: 11. The CDR3 is 16 amino acids. How the authors handled the data: The assay estimated nucleated cells by amplifying reference gene primers. The assay was immunoSEQ multiplex PCR, and TCRdb's table has in-frame clones only and misses some. For V, J and clone size, that table is used; D and trimming come from the DNA. The repertoire holds 310,000 or so clones, 87% seen once, with approximately 6% in the top ten. Individuals aged roughly 18 to 90 years were recruited from some 26 US areas. Which cohort a participant joined came from the clinical history participants gave.

This sequence originates from a woman in her forties who had recovered from COVID-19. J is TRBJ2-2 and V is TRBV5-1, with 7 bases identical to TRBD1. The sample taken for sequencing was PBMCs or T cells enriched from blood (not recorded which). In DNA, the CDR3 is TGCGCCAGCAGTCCCACGGGACAGACAATCACCGGGGAGCTGTTTTTT. This translates into CASSPTGQTITGELFF.